These 27 T cell receptor beta chains came from one sample sequenced in a study of response to subunit inactivated influenza vaccine. MiXCR was run by TCRdb on the RT-PCR reads, yielding one entry per CDR3 protein. The data show about 540,000 distinct CDR3 sequences, roughly 25% seen once. The sample was also reused in another study, on T cells expressing NK-cell markers. That source reports: What made the TCR beta cDNA was 5'RACE template switching with UMIs.

Sample: CD4+ T cells sorted from PBMCs, taken 11 to 12 days after vaccination. These receptors all come from a man in his fifties who received an inactivated influenza vaccine.

V is TRBV12-3 or TRBV12-4 and J is TRBJ2-1; 9 bases match TRBD2. With 1 base clipped from V and 7 bases from J, the junction kept 5 bases outside the gene matches. This CDR3 comprises 15 residues. CDR3 loop: CASSLGAGGLNEQFF. The DNA for the CDR3 is TGTGCCAGCAGTTTAGGAGCGGGAGGTTTGAATGAGCAGTTCTTC.

V usage is TRBV20-1 and J usage is TRBJ2-1; 10 nucleotides match TRBD2. The CDR3 covers 16 residues. The trim removed 0 bases at V and 8 bases at J, leaving 10 bases unmatched. CDR1 and CDR2 (germline): DFQATT, SNEGSKA (reference sequence). CDR3 DNA sequence: TGCAGTGCTAGAGACGCCGGGACTAGCGCTCTTGATGAGCAGTTCTTC. Translation: CSARDAGTSALDEQFF.

Note on this clonotype: With a much larger clone just one base away, this may be a read error. CDR3 residues: CASSPTGRRNQPQHF. CDR3 DNA: TGTGCCAGCAGTCCGACAGGGCGCCGCAATCAGCCCCAGCATTTT. This chain connects TRBV12-3 or TRBV12-4 to TRBJ1-5; 7 bases are shared with TRBD1. The CDR3 runs to 15 residues. J lost 2 bases, V lost 5 bases, and 6 bases had no gene match.

This clonotype was recorded a few times. The chain has TRBV3-1 and TRBJ2-3; no reliable D call. This CDR3 is 14 amino acids long. V was cut by 0 bases and J by 2 bases, with 6 bases left in between. Germline assignment: CDR1 LGHDT and CDR2 YNNKEL (reference sequence). The CDR3 sequence: CASSQDRHTDTQYF. The CDR3 DNA sequence: TGTGCCAGCAGCCAAGATCGGCACACAGATACGCAGTATTTT.

A few counts support this clonotype. The V and J genes are TRBV5-5 and TRBJ2-2; D may match TRBD1 or TRBD2 (6 bases each). Per the germline V gene, CDR1 is SGHKS and CDR2 is YYEKEE (reference sequence). This CDR3 comprises 16 residues. Trimming pared 1 base from V and 4 bases from J, leaving 14 bases between. The CDR3 nucleotides read TGTGCCAGCAGCTTGATGGGGGGCCGGCTCACCGGGGAGCTGTTTTTT. Translating gives CASSLMGGRLTGELFF.

This clonotype appeared a few times. The chain couples TRBV10-2 to TRBJ1-3, with TRBD1 as a possible D gene (6 bases). Germline values: CDR1 WSHSY, CDR2 SAAADI. CDR3 length equals 17 residues. Trimming took 5 bases from V and 2 from J, leaving 19 bases between them. The CDR3: CASSRDNQAFAGNTIYF. CDR3 nucleotides: TGCGCCAGCAGTCGGGACAACCAAGCTTTCGCTGGAAACACCATATATTTT.

This clonotype was picked up a small number of times. At one end the junction does not follow the germline gene, possibly because of a read error. The rearrangement uses TRBV12-3 or TRBV12-4 and TRBJ2-5, with a possible D match to TRBD2 (5 bases). The CDR3 sequence is 13 residues long. CDR3 nucleotides: TGTGCCAGCAGTTCTGGACTCCAACAGACCCAGTACTTC. This codes for CASSSGLQQTQYF.

The chain joins TRBV18 to TRBJ2-1, with 7 bases fitting TRBD2. The trim removed 2 bases at V and 7 bases at J, leaving 8 bases unmatched. The V gene's germline CDR1 is KGHSH and CDR2 LQKENI. The CDR3 sequence is 15 residues long. The CDR3 sequence: CASSPGLAVVNEQFF. The CDR3 DNA sequence: TGTGCCAGCTCACCAGGCCTAGCGGTGGTGAATGAGCAGTTCTTC.

The chain is built from TRBV20-1 and TRBJ2-3; 13 positions agree with TRBD2. In germline, CDR1 is DFQATT, CDR2 SNEGSKA (reference sequence). Trimming at V came to 6 bases and at J to 4 bases, leaving 4 bases not matched to a gene. The CDR3 length is 14 residues. The CDR3 loop reads CSAYGLAGADTQYF. DNA of the CDR3: TGCAGTGCCTACGGACTAGCGGGAGCAGATACGCAGTATTTT.

The V call is TRBV12-3 or TRBV12-4, the J call TRBJ2-2; 10 bases map to TRBD2. Unmatched junction bases numbered 14, after V lost 6 bases and J lost 1 base. This CDR3 spans 19 amino acids. CDR3 DNA sequence: TGTGCCAGCAGGCCTTGGGAGCGGGGGGGACTATTGAACACCGGGGAGCTGTTTTTT. Protein: CASRPWERGGLLNTGELFF.

The CDR3 loop reads CASSASQGVPSRAFF. The CDR3 bases are TGTGCCAGCAGCGCTTCCCAGGGGGTCCCAAGTCGGGCTTTCTTT. V is TRBV5-4 and J is TRBJ1-1; 7 nucleotides align to TRBD1. J gave up 11 bases and V 4 bases, and 17 bases lay outside the gene matches. CDR1 SGHNT and CDR2 YYREEE come from the germline V gene (reference sequence). This CDR3 region has 15 residues.

This clonotype was recorded a few times. This chain joins TRBV9 and TRBJ1-2; 9 positions match TRBD1. Trimming removed 3 bases from V and 3 bases from J; junction bases left unmatched: 6. CDR1 is SGDLS, CDR2 YYNGEE, per germline. This CDR3 comprises 15 residues. CDR3 region: CASSANRGRDYGYTF. As DNA, the CDR3 is TGTGCCAGCAGCGCCAACAGGGGGCGAGACTATGGCTACACCTTC.

This clonotype has only a few counts. The chain recombines TRBV5-1 with TRBJ2-1; D possibly corresponds to TRBD2 (6 bases). CDR1 is SGHRS and CDR2 is YFSETQ in the germline V gene. This CDR3 spans 16 amino acids. V was pared by 0 bases and J by 3 bases, with 13 bases between. DNA for the CDR3: TGCGCCAGCAGCTTGGGTGCGGGAACCCTCTACAATGAGCAGTTCTTC. Translated, it gives CASSLGAGTLYNEQFF.

Ten or more counts support this clonotype. This chain connects TRBV5-1 to TRBJ1-2; 7 nucleotides align to TRBD1. The CDR3 has 14 residues. V was clipped by 4 bases and J by 2 bases; unmatched bases: 5. Germline CDR1 is SGHRS and CDR2 is YFSETQ. CDR3 protein: CASSRGDSNYGYTF. CDR3 nucleotide sequence: TGCGCCAGCAGCCGCGGGGACAGCAACTATGGCTACACCTTC.

The chain links TRBV18 to TRBJ2-1; either TRBD1 or TRBD2 may fit D (5 bases each). Germline CDR1 is KGHSH and CDR2 is LQKENI. The V end was cut by 4 bases, the J end by 0 bases, with 13 bases between. The CDR3 sequence is 16 residues long. The CDR3 sequence: CASSLRPGSSYNEQFF. CDR3 nucleotides: TGTGCCAGCTCACTTCGGCCAGGGAGCTCCTACAATGAGCAGTTCTTC.

The chain uses TRBV24-1 and TRBJ1-6; 12 bases map to TRBD1. CDR3 length equals 13 residues. Germline CDR1 KGHDR, CDR2 SFDVKD. The junction had 3 bases not matched to a gene; V was cut back by 5 bases and J by 14 bases. DNA for the CDR3: TGTGCCACCAGTGGGGACAGGGGGCGCACCCTCCACTTT. Translated, it gives CATSGDRGRTLHF.

This clonotype was recorded a few times. The chain couples TRBV7-2 to TRBJ2-7, with D maybe TRBD1 (6 bases). V was trimmed by 1 base and J by 2 bases, leaving 12 bases between them. This CDR3 is 15 amino acids long. The germline gives CDR1 SGHTA, CDR2 FQGNSA. CDR3 sequence: CASSLGPGEAYEQYF. DNA of the CDR3: TGTGCCAGCAGCTTAGGCCCAGGGGAAGCCTACGAGCAGTACTTC.

This clonotype came up a few times. The chain joins TRBV7-6 to TRBJ2-3; D call uncertain. The V end was cut by 5 bases, the J end by 0 bases, with 15 bases between. This CDR3 contains 16 residues. Germline V gene lookup returns CDR1 SGHVS and CDR2 FNYEAQ. The CDR3 coding sequence is TGTGCCAGCAGCCCCCTAGGGCCGAAAAGCACAGATACGCAGTATTTT. This translates into CASSPLGPKSTDTQYF.

This clonotype was counted only a few times. The chain is built from TRBV5-6 and TRBJ2-5; perhaps D is TRBD1 or TRBD2 (7 bases each). Trimming took 1 base from V and 2 from J, leaving 12 bases between them. The V gene's germline CDR1 is SGHDT and CDR2 YYEEEE. The CDR3 is 15 residues long. The CDR3 DNA is TGTGCCAGCAGCTTGCAGGGGGGACTACAAGAGACCCAGTACTTC. This encodes CASSLQGGLQETQYF.

This chain uses TRBV20-1 with TRBJ2-1, with 11 bases fitting TRBD2. Germline V gives CDR1 DFQATT, CDR2 SNEGSKA (reference sequence). This CDR3 has 14 amino acids. The V and J ends lost 6 bases and 2 bases, in that order; junction bases with no gene match: 3. The CDR3 region is CSAVAGGPYNEQFF. CDR3 nucleotide sequence: TGCAGTGCGGTAGCGGGAGGGCCCTACAATGAGCAGTTCTTC.

This clonotype was seen a handful of times. This CDR3 reads CASSLDRQGSIGYTF. CDR3 sequence (DNA): TGTGCCAGCAGCTTAGATAGACAGGGTAGCATTGGCTACACCTTC. The chain is built from TRBV7-9 and TRBJ1-2, with 7 nucleotides matching TRBD1. The trim removed 1 base at V and 7 bases at J, leaving 9 bases unmatched. The CDR3 spans 15 residues. Germline CDR1 is SEHNR and CDR2 is FQNEAQ (reference sequence).

This clonotype was seen a handful of times. The chain links TRBV7-9 to TRBJ2-7, with unresolved D. V gave up 6 bases and J gave up 3 bases, with 12 bases separating them. In germline, CDR1 is SEHNR, CDR2 FQNEAQ (reference sequence). The CDR3 length is 13 residues. Here the CDR3 reads CASSSDPLYEQYF. DNA of the CDR3: TGTGCCAGCAGTTCAGACCCGCTCTACGAGCAGTACTTC.

The rearrangement links TRBV30 to TRBJ2-2, with 13 positions matching TRBD2. J was trimmed by 6 bases and V by 3 bases; bases with no gene match: 7. CDR1 is GTSNPN and CDR2 is SVGIG in the germline V gene (reference sequence). This CDR3 contains 16 residues. CDR3 sequence: CAWSFGLAGAAGELFF. The CDR3 region has the DNA TGTGCCTGGAGCTTCGGACTAGCGGGGGCGGCCGGGGAGCTGTTTTTT.

This clonotype has just a few counts. The J gene is TRBJ2-2, the V gene TRBV28, with D uncertain. The V gene's germline CDR1 is MDHEN and CDR2 SYDVKM. CDR3 length: 14 residues. Trimming cost V 6 bases and J 6 bases, with 14 bases left between them. CDR3 residues: CASSLYPGAGELFF. In nucleotides, the CDR3 is TGTGCCAGCAGCCTCTATCCAGGCGCCGGGGAGCTGTTTTTT.

This clonotype was seen only a few times. The chain has TRBV20-1 and TRBJ1-3; no clear D. The V gene lost 6 bases and the J gene lost 0 bases, with 12 bases spanning the gap. CDR1 DFQATT and CDR2 SNEGSKA come from the germline V gene (reference sequence). This CDR3 contains 14 residues. The CDR3, as DNA: TGCAGTGCCCTCGGACCGAACTCTGGAAACACCATATATTTT. It translates to CSALGPNSGNTIYF.

This clonotype has a single count. The chain joins TRBV5-4 to TRBJ2-5; 10 nucleotides line up with TRBD1. Looked up from germline, CDR1 is SGHNT and CDR2 is YYREEE (reference sequence). There are 16 residues in the CDR3. Losses at the gene ends were 3 bases for V and 2 bases for J; bases not matched to a gene: 7. The CDR3 reads CASSSGRDRGQETQYF. The DNA for the CDR3 is TGTGCCAGCAGCTCGGGTCGGGACAGGGGTCAAGAGACCCAGTACTTC.

The chain joins TRBV12-3 or TRBV12-4 to TRBJ1-1; D gene ambiguous. Trimming took off 11 bases at V and 0 bases at J, with 16 bases between the two ends. The CDR3 has 14 amino acids. In DNA, the CDR3 is TGTGCCGGTGGAGGAAGGGAATTGAACACTGAAGCTTTCTTT. Amino acids: CAGGGRELNTEAFF.